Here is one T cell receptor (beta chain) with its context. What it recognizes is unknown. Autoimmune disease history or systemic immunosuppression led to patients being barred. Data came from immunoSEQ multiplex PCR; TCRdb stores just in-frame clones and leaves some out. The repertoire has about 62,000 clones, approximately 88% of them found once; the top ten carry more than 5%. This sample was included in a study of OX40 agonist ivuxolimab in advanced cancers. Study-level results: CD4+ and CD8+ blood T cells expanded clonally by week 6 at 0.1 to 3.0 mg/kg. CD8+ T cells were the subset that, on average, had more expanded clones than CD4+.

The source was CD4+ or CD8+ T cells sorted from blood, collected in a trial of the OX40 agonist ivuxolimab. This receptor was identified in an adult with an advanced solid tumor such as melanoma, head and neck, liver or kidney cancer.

CDR3 region: CASSLNRDNYGYTF. CDR3 bases: TGTGCCAGCAGCTTGAACCGGGACAACTATGGCTACACCTTC. This sequence joins TRBV7-2 and TRBJ1-2; tentatively, D is TRBD1 (5 bases). V lost 3 bases to trimming and J lost 2 bases, with 10 bases between them. The germline V gene has CDR1 SGHTA and CDR2 FQGNSA. CDR3 length equals 14 residues.